A single sample gave rise to the 29 T cell receptor beta chains below, sequenced in a study of blood T cell repertoires in COVID-19. Assay: immunoSEQ multiplex PCR; the TCRdb copy retains only in-frame clones and omits some. The sample has 150,000 to 200,000 clones; 79% are singletons. Source material: peripheral blood. All receptors derive from a woman in her thirties or forties with COVID-19, enrolled during active disease.

In this sample, this clone turned up a few times. The rearrangement joins TRBV7-3 to TRBJ2-1; D unresolved. The CDR3 has 12 amino acids. The V gene lost 6 bases and the J gene lost 10 bases, with 13 bases spanning the gap. Germline V gene data show CDR1 as SGHTA and CDR2 as FQGTGA. Written as DNA, the CDR3 is TGTGCCAGCAGACCCCCTGGTGGCGAGCAGTTCTTC. Translating it yields CASRPPGGEQFF.

The genes are TRBV6-2 or TRBV6-3 and TRBJ1-1; no reliable D call. The CDR3 is 14 amino acids. Trimming took off 0 bases at V and 1 base at J, with 6 bases between the two ends. Germline V CDR1 and CDR2: MNHEY, SVGEGT. The CDR3 region has the DNA TGTGCCAGCAGTTACTCGATTAGGAACACTGAAGCTTTCTTT. Translating gives CASSYSIRNTEAFF.

This clone has a handful of counts. The chain is built from TRBV6-5 and TRBJ1-1; 7 positions match TRBD1. The trim removed 8 bases at V and 0 bases at J, leaving 6 bases unmatched. This CDR3 comprises 14 residues. The germline gives CDR1 MNHEY, CDR2 SVGAGI. CDR3 nucleotide sequence: TGTGCCAGCCTATGGGGACAGATGAACACTGAAGCTTTCTTT. This sequence encodes CASLWGQMNTEAFF.

V and J are TRBV4-1 and TRBJ2-7; 11 bases agree with TRBD2. J lost 2 bases, V lost 1 base, and 1 base had no gene match. Looked up from germline, CDR1 is MGHRA and CDR2 is YSYEKL. The CDR3 is 15 residues long. DNA of the CDR3: TGCGCCAGCAGCCAAGCGGGACTAGCGGCCTACGAGCAGTACTTC. Residues: CASSQAGLAAYEQYF.

The CDR3 loop reads CASSLEASVAYNEQFF. The CDR3 coding sequence is TGTGCCAGCAGCTTGGAAGCTAGCGTGGCCTACAATGAGCAGTTCTTC. V gene TRBV5-4 combines with J gene TRBJ2-1; possible D gene TRBD2, 6 bases. Trimming removed 0 bases from V and 2 bases from J, with 12 bases in between. The CDR3 has 16 residues. Germline CDR1 SGHNT, CDR2 YYREEE (reference sequence).

This chain links TRBV4-2 with TRBJ2-3; 12 nucleotides line up with TRBD2. There are 17 residues in the CDR3. Trimming at V came to 3 bases and at J to 6 bases, leaving 10 bases not matched to a gene. Germline-derived CDR1 and CDR2 are LGHNA and YNFKEQ. CDR3 in DNA: TGTGCCAGCAGCCACCCTAGCGGGGGGGCTAATGTGGATACGCAGTATTTT. As protein: CASSHPSGGANVDTQYF.

In the case of this clone: Other DNA sequences of this sample code for an identical CDR3. This chain links TRBV20-1 with TRBJ2-7, with 9 bases that match TRBD1. Unmatched junction bases numbered 1, after V lost 6 bases and J lost 4 bases. This CDR3 contains 11 residues. Germline V gene data show CDR1 as DFQATT and CDR2 as SNEGSKA (reference sequence). The CDR3 loop is CSATGGYEQYF. The DNA of the CDR3 is TGCAGTGCGACAGGGGGATACGAGCAGTACTTC.

This chain uses TRBV7-2 with TRBJ1-4, with TRBD1 matching 7 bases. The ends lost 1 base at V and 5 bases at J; junction bases unmatched: 7. Germline V gene data show CDR1 as SGHTA and CDR2 as FQGNSA. The CDR3 contains 16 residues. CDR3 nucleotide sequence: TGTGCCAGCAGCTTAGTAGGGGGCCAGTTCAATGAAAAACTGTTTTTT. As protein: CASSLVGGQFNEKLFF.

In its sample, this clone was seen once. The rearrangement joins TRBV7-2 to TRBJ1-2, with 8 bases that match TRBD1. Germline CDR1 SGHTA, CDR2 FQGNSA. The CDR3 runs to 14 residues. Trimming at V came to 5 bases and at J to 7 bases, leaving 9 bases not matched to a gene. DNA for the CDR3: TGTGCCAGCAGCACAAGACAGGGGAAGGGTGGCTACACCTTC. Translation: CASSTRQGKGGYTF.

V gene TRBV7-9 combines with J gene TRBJ1-2; tentatively, D is TRBD1 (6 bases). The CDR3 is 15 amino acids. Trimming pared 5 bases from V and 3 bases from J, leaving 16 bases between. Germline CDR1 is SEHNR and CDR2 is FQNEAQ (reference sequence). CDR3 in amino acids: CASSRAGAWDYGYTF. DNA of the CDR3: TGTGCCAGCAGCCGTGCAGGGGCATGGGACTATGGCTACACCTTC.

The chain has TRBV27 and TRBJ2-7; TRBD1 agrees at 10 bases. Germline CDR1 and CDR2: MNHEY and SMNVEV (reference sequence). The ends lost 8 bases at V and 4 bases at J; junction bases unmatched: 11. The length of the CDR3 is 15 residues. In nucleotides, the CDR3 is TGTGCCAGCTCGCCCCTCCGGGACAGGGGATACGAGCAGTACTTC. It is translated as CASSPLRDRGYEQYF.

The chain employs TRBV5-1 and TRBJ2-1; 11 bases fit TRBD1. From germline, CDR1 is SGHRS and CDR2 YFSETQ. The CDR3 length is 15 residues. V was clipped by 4 bases and J by 12 bases; unmatched bases: 12. The CDR3 is CASSPGQGAQDSQFF. DNA for the CDR3: TGCGCCAGCAGCCCTGGACAGGGGGCGCAAGATTCGCAGTTCTTC. The full variable domain, completed using reference TRBV5-1 and TRBJ2-1, is KAGVTQTPRYLIKTRGQQVTLSCSPISGHRSVSWYQQTPGQGLQFLFEYFSETQRNKGNFPGRFSGRQFSNSRSEMNVSTLELGDSALYLCASSPGQGAQDSQFFGPGTRLTVL.

CDR3 nucleotide sequence: TGTGCCAGCAGCTTCTGGGCCGCGAACACTGAAGCTTTCTTT. Amino acids: CASSFWAANTEAFF. The gene calls are TRBV5-6 and TRBJ1-1; D unclear. Per the germline V gene, CDR1 is SGHDT and CDR2 is YYEEEE. The CDR3 is 14 residues long. V lost 2 bases and J 1 base, leaving 9 bases between the germline ends.

This clone was recorded a few times. V and J are TRBV6-5 and TRBJ2-7, with 7 bases aligning to TRBD2. This CDR3 comprises 13 residues. In germline, CDR1 is MNHEY, CDR2 SVGAGI. The junction had 3 bases not matched to a gene; V was cut back by 5 bases and J by 2 bases. The CDR3 nucleotides are TGTGCCAGCAGTCGGCTAGCGGCCTACGAGCAGTACTTC. Protein sequence: CASSRLAAYEQYF.

There are many counts of this clone. The chain combines TRBV6-5 with TRBJ1-3; 9 bases agree with TRBD1. This CDR3 region has 15 residues. The germline CDR1 and CDR2 sequences are MNHEY and SVGAGI. The V and J ends lost 4 bases and 2 bases, in that order; junction bases with no gene match: 3. The chain's CDR3 is CASSWGTGTGNTIYF. The CDR3 region has the DNA TGTGCCAGCAGTTGGGGGACAGGGACTGGAAACACCATATATTTT.

The chain joins TRBV11-3 to TRBJ2-7; D unclear. CDR3 length: 14 residues. Germline CDR1 SGHNT, CDR2 YENEEA. V was trimmed by 2 bases and J by 0 bases, leaving 8 bases between them. For the CDR3, the DNA is TGTGCCAGCAGCTTATCCAGGTTCTCCTACGAGCAGTACTTC. Its protein is CASSLSRFSYEQYF.

The rearrangement joins TRBV11-2 to TRBJ2-2; the match to TRBD2 covers 11 bases. Germline V lookup: CDR1 SGHAT, CDR2 FQNNGV. V was clipped by 5 bases and J by 4 bases; unmatched bases: 6. The CDR3 covers 16 residues. As DNA, the CDR3 is TGTGCCAGCAGCCCCCCGGGACTAGCGGCCACCGGGGAGCTGTTTTTT. It codes for CASSPPGLAATGELFF.

The genes are TRBV3-1 (or the pseudogene TRBV3-2) and TRBJ1-1; possibly TRBD1 for D (6 bases). Germline CDR1 and CDR2: LGHDT and YNNKEL (reference sequence). The ends were cut back, 4 bases at V and 5 bases at J, with 26 bases in the middle. The CDR3 contains 18 residues. The CDR3 region is CASSLGPYRQAGKTEAFF. As DNA, the CDR3 is TGTGCCAGCAGCCTCGGCCCATACCGACAGGCCGGAAAAACTGAAGCTTTCTTT.

The chain couples TRBV7-9 to TRBJ1-5; D unclear. Germline V gives CDR1 SEHNR, CDR2 FQNEAQ (reference sequence). Trimming removed 3 bases at V and 2 bases at J, with 5 bases between. CDR3 length: 13 amino acids. The CDR3 protein is CASSLERNQPQHF. For the CDR3, the DNA is TGTGCCAGCAGCTTGGAGCGCAATCAGCCCCAGCATTTT. Looking up the rest from reference TRBV7-9 and TRBJ1-5 gives the full variable domain: DTGVSQNPRHKITKRGQNVTFRCDPISEHNRLYWYRQTLGQGPEFLTYFQNEAQLEKSRLLSDRFSAERPKGSFSTLEIQRTEQGDSAMYLCASSLERNQPQHFGDGTRLSIL.

V usage is TRBV6-1 and J usage is TRBJ1-4; D perhaps matches TRBD1 (6 bases). Germline values: CDR1 MNHNS, CDR2 SASEGT. V lost 2 bases and J lost 4, with 8 bases in between. The length of the CDR3 is 14 residues. CDR3 sequence (DNA): TGTGCCAGCAGTGAATGGGACATTAATGAAAAACTGTTTTTT. Amino acid sequence: CASSEWDINEKLFF.

The chain recombines TRBV3-1 (or the pseudogene TRBV3-2) with TRBJ1-2; 7 bases align to TRBD1. This CDR3 is built from 14 residues. V trimming: 4 bases; J trimming: 5 bases; junction bases outside the gene matches: 7. Germline V gives CDR1 LGHDT, CDR2 YNNKEL (reference sequence). CDR3 protein: CASSPGRGQYGYTF. The DNA for the CDR3 is TGTGCCAGCAGCCCCGGGAGGGGGCAATATGGCTACACCTTC.

The gene calls are TRBV10-2 and TRBJ2-1; 9 bases match TRBD2. The CDR3 is 15 residues long. Germline V CDR1 and CDR2: WSHSY, SAAADI. The ends lost 3 bases at V and 4 bases at J; junction bases unmatched: 4. DNA of the CDR3: TGCGCCAGCAGTGATGTACTAGCGGGTTACAATGAGCAGTTCTTC. Protein: CASSDVLAGYNEQFF.

This chain links TRBV27 with TRBJ2-3, with 13 bases fitting TRBD2. This CDR3 region has 16 residues. Germline loops: CDR1 MNHEY, CDR2 SMNVEV (reference sequence). After removal of 5 bases from V and 4 bases from J, the junction contained 6 bases not matched to a gene. The CDR3 sequence is CASSPTSGRTSDTQYF. DNA of the CDR3: TGTGCCAGCAGTCCGACTAGCGGGAGGACTTCAGATACGCAGTATTTT.

CDR3 in DNA: TGTGCCAGTAGTATAAGCGGGAGGAACATTCAGTACTTC. Amino acids: CASSISGRNIQYF. The V and J genes are TRBV19 and TRBJ2-4; 9 bases agree with TRBD2. Germline CDR1 LNHDA, CDR2 SQIVND (reference sequence). This CDR3 spans 13 amino acids. V was pared by 2 bases and J by 7 bases, with 0 bases of the junction left unmatched. Filled out from reference TRBV19 and TRBJ2-4, the complete variable domain reads DGGITQSPKYLFRKEGQNVTLSCEQNLNHDAMYWYRQDPGQGLRLIYYSQIVNDFQKGDIAEGYSVSREKKESFPLTVTSAQKNPTAFYLCASSISGRNIQYFGAGTRLSVL.

The sample holds a few counts of this clone. The V call is TRBV5-6, the J call TRBJ2-3, with D perhaps matching TRBD2 (5 bases). The CDR3 covers 17 residues. V shed 4 bases and J shed 1 base, with 19 bases lying between them. The germline V gene encodes CDR1 SGHDT and CDR2 YYEEEE. CDR3 sequence reads: CASSGQWRVGRTDTQYF. CDR3 DNA sequence: TGTGCCAGCAGCGGGCAGTGGCGGGTAGGCCGCACAGATACGCAGTATTTT. Combining the CDR3 with reference TRBV5-6 and TRBJ2-3 gives the whole variable domain DAGVTQSPTHLIKTRGQQVTLRCSPKSGHDTVSWYQQALGQGPQFIFQYYEEEERQRGNFPDRFSGHQFPNYSSELNVNALLLGDSALYLCASSGQWRVGRTDTQYFGPGTRLTVL.

In nucleotides, the CDR3 is TGTGCCAGCAGCTTAGGGCGGGCTAGCGGGAGAATAGTGCAGTTCTTC. Protein product: CASSLGRASGRIVQFF. This chain links TRBV11-2 with TRBJ2-1, with 10 bases that match TRBD2. This CDR3 is built from 16 residues. Trimming cost V 1 base and J 12 bases; bases outside gene matches: 12. The germline gives CDR1 SGHAT, CDR2 FQNNGV.

The chain couples TRBV27 to TRBJ1-6; D perhaps matches TRBD1 (5 bases). The CDR3 runs to 16 residues. CDR1 MNHEY and CDR2 SMNVEV come from the germline V gene (reference sequence). The V end was cut by 10 bases, the J end by 1 base, with 17 bases between. CDR3 protein: CATKRSGGSYNSPLHF. The CDR3 DNA reads as TGTGCCACCAAAAGGAGCGGGGGATCCTATAATTCACCCCTCCACTTT.

The genes are TRBV6-1 and TRBJ1-2; D is undetermined. V gave up 2 bases and J gave up 4 bases, with 20 bases separating them. CDR3 length: 17 amino acids. From germline, CDR1 is MNHNS and CDR2 SASEGT. This CDR3 reads CASSESIQAGGSYGYTF. CDR3 nucleotides: TGTGCCAGCAGTGAATCTATTCAGGCAGGAGGGAGCTATGGCTACACCTTC.

The V gene is TRBV5-4, the J gene TRBJ2-5, with 8 bases identical to TRBD1. V was pared by 4 bases and J by 4 bases, with 12 bases of the junction left unmatched. Per germline, CDR1 SGHNT and CDR2 YYREEE (reference sequence). The CDR3 runs to 16 residues. The DNA for the CDR3 is TGTGCCAGCAGCAAAGGGACAGGCCTTACGGTAGAGACCCAGTACTTC. Encoded protein: CASSKGTGLTVETQYF.